This T cell receptor (beta chain) was captured by sequencing in a study of spatial heterogeneity in lung cancer. As for the study in general: There were consistently more beta-chain sequences detected than alpha-chain sequences.

Study results and caveats: Relative to follow-up, resection was when ubiquitous expanded tumor TCRs appeared more in blood.

Each molecule of TCR cDNA was tagged with one unique molecular identifier. TCRdb reprocessed the 5' RACE reads with MiXCR, giving one entry per CDR3 protein. The top ten hold around 15% of the sample, which has under 80,000 distinct CDR3 sequences, roughly 5.9% seen once. This clonotype was counted at least ten times. Its matching antigen is unknown. Time point indicated: sample taken at primary tumor resection. Researchers sequenced whole RNA taken from tumor, nontumor lung or frozen PBMC without sorting. The CDR3 is 16 amino acids. V lost 1 base and J lost 2; bases outside the gene matches: 4. Germline CDR1 SGHRS, CDR2 YFSETQ.

The material was PBMCs, obtained at surgery. V is TRBV5-1 and J is TRBJ2-1; 9 positions match TRBD2. This clonotype originated in a female donor with early-stage non-small cell lung cancer. The DNA of the CDR3 is TGCGCCAGCAGCTTGTCAGGCGGGAGGGCCTACAATGAGCAGTTCTTC. Its translation: CASSLSGGRAYNEQFF. Using reference TRBV5-1 and TRBJ2-1 for the parts outside the CDR3, the full variable domain is KAGVTQTPRYLIKTRGQQVTLSCSPISGHRSVSWYQQTPGQGLQFLFEYFSETQRNKGNFPGRFSGRQFSNSRSEMNVSTLELGDSALYLCASSLSGGRAYNEQFFGPGTRLTVL.